A selection of T cell receptor beta chains follows, all from one sample in a study of blood T cell repertoires in COVID-19. The method was immunoSEQ multiplex PCR; TCRdb's version includes in-frame clones alone and lacks a portion of them. The sample lists over 350,000 clones; 70% to 90% were seen once. Sequencing was carried out using PBMCs or T cells enriched from blood (not recorded which). The source of these receptors is a woman aged 25-40 years with acute COVID-19. CDR3s include the opening cysteine and the closing phenylalanine or tryptophan. D genes are given only for firm matches. Clone size is stated in some rows and not others, as once, few, many or a class when expanded.

J | D | V | size | DNA | CDR3
TRBJ1-1 | - | TRBV6-5 | - | TGTGCCAGCCAGGGTCCTGAAGCTTTCTTT | CASQGPEAFF
TRBJ2-3 | TRBD2 | TRBV24-1 | - | TGTGCCACCAGTGACGCCGGGACTAGTAACACAGATACGCAGTATTTT | CATSDAGTSNTDTQYF
TRBJ1-4 | TRBD1 | TRBV19 | once | TGTGCCAGTGGTCCGGGACAGGGGTTTGCAACTAATGAAAAACTGTTTTTT | CASGPGQGFATNEKLFF
TRBJ2-3 | TRBD2 | TRBV19 | - | TGTGCCAGTAGTGACATCGGACTAGCGGGGGACACAGATACGCAGTATTTT | CASSDIGLAGDTDTQYF
TRBJ1-3 | - | TRBV6-1 | - | TGTGCCAGCAGTGTCGGAAACAGGGTTACAGGAAACACCATATATTTT | CASSVGNRVTGNTIYF
TRBJ2-1 | TRBD2 | TRBV24-1 | - | TGTGCCACCAGTGACCCTAGCGGGGAATCCTACAATGAGCAGTTCTTC | CATSDPSGESYNEQFF
TRBJ2-6 | - | TRBV19 | - | TGTGCCAGTAGTAGTTCGGGGGGCGGTGGGGCCAACGTCCTGACTTTC | CASSSSGGGGANVLTF
TRBJ2-2 | TRBD2 | TRBV5-6 | - | TGTGCCAGCAGCGCCCTGCGGGGGGCGAACACCGGGGAGCTGTTTTTT | CASSALRGANTGELFF
TRBJ2-1 | TRBD2 | TRBV2 | - | TGTGCCAGCTGCGCGGGGGAGGGAGTTGTCGAGCAGTTCTTC | CASCAGEGVVEQFF
TRBJ1-1 | - | TRBV24-1 | once | TGTGCCACCAGTGATTCCCGACAGGAGAACACTGAAGCTTTCTTT | CATSDSRQENTEAFF
TRBJ2-7 | - | TRBV5-1 | - | TGCGCCAGCAGCTTGGCGGCAGGTAACACCTACGAGCAGTACTTC | CASSLAAGNTYEQYF
TRBJ1-3 | TRBD1 | TRBV7-9 | - | TGTGCCAGCAGCCCGAAATGGACAGGGGATGGAAACACCATATATTTT | CASSPKWTGDGNTIYF
TRBJ1-6 | TRBD1 | TRBV6-1 | - | TGTGCCAGCAGTGAAGCCCAAGACAGGGGCGTGAGTTCACCCCTCCACTTT | CASSEAQDRGVSSPLHF
TRBJ1-4 | TRBD1 | TRBV2 | - | TGTGCCAGCAGTTGGGACAGTAACGAAAAACTGTTTTTT | CASSWDSNEKLFF
TRBJ2-7 | - | TRBV3-1/TRBV3-2 | - | TGTGCCAGCAGCCAAGGGTCCAGGATCGTCCTAGAGCAGTACTTC | CASSQGSRIVLEQYF
TRBJ1-1 | - | TRBV19 | - | TGTGCCAGTAGTATAGGAGGGAGTATTGAAGCTTTCTTT | CASSIGGSIEAFF
TRBJ1-1 | - | TRBV6-5 | - | TGTGCCAGCAGTTTTGACAGCATGAACACTGAAGCTTTCTTT | CASSFDSMNTEAFF
TRBJ2-1 | - | TRBV5-4 | - | TGTGCCAGCAGCTTGGCCGGGGAGAGCTCCTACAATGAGCAGTTCTTC | CASSLAGESSYNEQFF
TRBJ2-7 | - | TRBV2 | - | TGTGCCAGCAGAGGCTCCGGGATCCACGAGCAGTACTTC | CASRGSGIHEQYF
TRBJ1-2 | - | TRBV9 | few | TGTGCCAGCAGCCCAGGGGTAACCCCTAACTATGGCTACACCTTC | CASSPGVTPNYGYTF
TRBJ1-6 | - | TRBV4-1 | - | TGCGCCAGCAGCCAAGTAAGGAGCTCCTATAATTCACCCCTCCACTTT | CASSQVRSSYNSPLHF
TRBJ2-7 | - | TRBV9 | - | TGTGCCAGCAGCGCCGCGGGATCGGATTTGTACGAGCAGTACTTC | CASSAAGSDLYEQYF
TRBJ2-2 | TRBD2 | TRBV2 | - | TGTGCCAGCACCGTGAGGCGGGGGGCGAACACCGGGGAGCTGTTTTTT | CASTVRRGANTGELFF
TRBJ1-5 | - | TRBV13 | - | TGTGCCAGCAGCTTAGGCCCGGGGGAGGGAAATCAGCCCCAGCATTTT | CASSLGPGEGNQPQHF
TRBJ1-4 | TRBD1 | TRBV2 | once | TGTGCCAGCAGTAGACAGGGGCGCGAAAAACTGTTTTTT | CASSRQGREKLFF
TRBJ2-2 | - | TRBV6-1 | once | TGTGCCAGCAGTGAAGCGCTTTACGACGGGGCGAACACCGGGGAGCTGTTTTTT | CASSEALYDGANTGELFF
TRBJ2-1 | TRBD1 | TRBV27 | - | TGTGCCAGCAGTTCCAGGGCCGGGACAGGTTACAATGAGCAGTTCTTC | CASSSRAGTGYNEQFF
TRBJ1-2 | - | TRBV25-1 | - | TGTGCCAGCAGTGCTTCCAAAATGGCCTATGGCTACACCTTC | CASSASKMAYGYTF
TRBJ1-6 | TRBD1 | TRBV7-3 | - | TGTGCCAGCAGCTTAGGGACAGGAGCAAATTCACCCCTCCACTTT | CASSLGTGANSPLHF
TRBJ2-1 | - | TRBV5-6 | once | TGTGCCAGCAGCTTTAGAGGTGGAGGGTACAATGAGCAGTTCTTC | CASSFRGGGYNEQFF
TRBJ1-2 | TRBD1 | TRBV6-5 | - | TGTGCCAGCAGATGGGACAGGAATTATGGCTACACCTTC | CASRWDRNYGYTF
TRBJ2-7 | TRBD2 | TRBV5-1 | - | TGCGCCAGCAGCTTGGTCGCCTCTAGCGGGGGGGAGTACGAGCAGTACTTC | CASSLVASSGGEYEQYF
TRBJ2-3 | - | TRBV15 | - | TGTGCCACCAGCAGGGGGGGGGCGACTAGCACAGATACGCAGTATTTT | CATSRGGATSTDTQYF
TRBJ1-2 | - | TRBV19 | - | TGTGCCAGTCTTGGCCCCAGGACCGCGGGAGACTATGGCTACACCTTC | CASLGPRTAGDYGYTF
TRBJ1-6 | TRBD1 | TRBV6-5 | medium-sized | TGTGCCAGCAGTTCTGACAGGGGAGATAATTCACCCCTCCACTTT | CASSSDRGDNSPLHF
TRBJ2-2 | TRBD2 | TRBV7-6 | - | TGTGCCAGCAGCCTTCCTTCCGGGAGGAGCACCGGGGAGCTGTTTTTT | CASSLPSGRSTGELFF
TRBJ2-7 | TRBD1 | TRBV11-2 | - | TGTGCCAGCAGCCTAGGTGGGACAGGGGGCTTACACGAGCAGTACTTC | CASSLGGTGGLHEQYF
TRBJ2-7 | TRBD1 | TRBV15 | - | TGTGCCACCAGCAGAGTCCGGGGGACAGGGCACTCCTACGAGCAGTACTTC | CATSRVRGTGHSYEQYF
TRBJ1-2 | TRBD1 | TRBV7-9 | - | TGTGCCAGCAGCTTAGAGCAGGGGGCGAGTGGCTACACCTTC | CASSLEQGASGYTF
TRBJ1-3 | - | TRBV27 | - | TGTGCCAGCAGACCCCAGGGGAGAAGTGGAAACACCATATATTTT | CASRPQGRSGNTIYF
TRBJ1-4 | TRBD1 | TRBV7-2 | once | TGTGCCAGCAGCCCCGTGGGGACAGGGACTAATGAAAAACTGTTTTTT | CASSPVGTGTNEKLFF
TRBJ1-2 | - | TRBV6-5 | - | TGTGCCAGCAGTTCTCACAGGGCTAACTATGGCTACACCTTC | CASSSHRANYGYTF
TRBJ1-2 | - | TRBV27 | - | TGTGCCAGCAGTTTATCGGGGCTCTGGGGCTACACCTTC | CASSLSGLWGYTF
TRBJ2-7 | - | TRBV6-5 | - | TGTGCCAGCAGTTACTCGGCGGGGAGATCCTACGAGCAGTACTTC | CASSYSAGRSYEQYF
TRBJ2-1 | - | TRBV3-1/TRBV3-2 | few | TGTGCCAGCAGCCAAGAGGGCGGGGCCCACAATGAGCAGTTCTTC | CASSQEGGAHNEQFF
TRBJ1-5 | - | TRBV19 | - | TGTGCCAGTAGTCCTCGACAGCAGCCCCAGCATTTT | CASSPRQQPQHF
TRBJ2-7 | TRBD1 | TRBV10-3 | - | TGTGCCAACGGACAGGGCACCTACGAGCAGTACTTC | CANGQGTYEQYF
TRBJ1-6 | TRBD1 | TRBV2 | - | TGTGCCAGCAGTGGGGACAGGGATAATTCACCCCTCCACTTT | CASSGDRDNSPLHF
TRBJ1-4 | - | TRBV7-9 | - | TGTGCCAGCAGCCCCCGGGGGGCAGGGCGATCTAATGAAAAACTGTTTTTT | CASSPRGAGRSNEKLFF
TRBJ2-3 | - | TRBV2 | - | TGTGCCAGCAGTGGACTTCAGGGGGATACGCAGTATTTT | CASSGLQGDTQYF
TRBJ2-7 | TRBD1 | TRBV12-3/TRBV12-4 | once | TGTGCCAGCAGTGGACAGGGTGGGGACGAGCAGTACTTC | CASSGQGGDEQYF